These 19 T cell receptor beta chains share one sample of origin, sequenced in a study of CD8+ T cells in alopecia areata. As for treatment: oral pan-JAK inhibitor, 5-10 mg twice daily. Reverse transcribed after extraction, RNA yielded cDNA as the sequencing template. Some clones are missing from TCRdb's copy, which holds only in-frame ones; the method was immunoSEQ multiplex PCR. The data hold approximately 170,000 clones, with less than 70% observed a single time. This specimen consisted of CD4+ T cells sorted from blood, obtained at week 24, from a patient treated with tofacitinib. Receptors originate from a human donor with alopecia areata.

The chain couples TRBV5-1 to TRBJ2-2, with D possibly called TRBD1 or TRBD2 (5 bases each). This CDR3 spans 15 amino acids. V shed 7 bases and J shed 1 base, with 14 bases lying between them. CDR1 is SGHRS, CDR2 YFSETQ, per germline. The CDR3 DNA follows: TGCGCCAGCGCCTCCGGGACGGTGAACACCGGGGAGCTGTTTTTT. Its translation: CASASGTVNTGELFF.

In this sample, this clone turned up once. The chain combines TRBV30 with TRBJ1-2; 7 positions agree with TRBD1. V shed 7 bases and J 8 bases; nucleotides not matched to a gene: 10. The V gene's germline CDR1 is GTSNPN and CDR2 SVGIG (reference sequence). The length of the CDR3 is 12 residues. CDR3 residues: CAFNRDSDGYTF. The CDR3, as DNA: TGTGCCTTCAACCGGGACAGTGACGGCTACACCTTC.

The chain combines TRBV29-1 with TRBJ2-4; D may match TRBD1 or TRBD2 (5 bases each). The CDR3 loop spans 12 amino acids. V lost 1 base and J 7 bases, leaving 8 bases between the germline ends. The germline CDR1 and CDR2 sequences are SQVTM and ANQGSEA. The CDR3 reads CSVEVGENIQYF. DNA of the CDR3: TGCAGCGTTGAAGTAGGGGAGAACATTCAGTACTTC.

V usage is TRBV5-1 and J usage is TRBJ2-2, with TRBD1 matching 9 bases. CDR1 is SGHRS, CDR2 YFSETQ, per germline. This CDR3 has 15 amino acids. The junction had 7 bases not matched to a gene; V was cut back by 4 bases and J by 6 bases. The CDR3 sequence is CASSGNRGQAGELFF. The CDR3 DNA sequence: TGCGCCAGCAGCGGGAACAGGGGGCAAGCCGGGGAGCTGTTTTTT.

The rearrangement joins TRBV6-1 to TRBJ1-2; D remains unclear. The CDR3 is made up of 10 amino acids. The V gene's germline CDR1 is MNHNS and CDR2 SASEGT. Trimming shortened V by 10 bases and J by 3 bases, and 6 bases separated the two germline ends. CDR3 in DNA: TGTGCCACCTTCCACTATGGCTACACCTTC. It is translated as CATFHYGYTF.

The chain uses TRBV4-1 and TRBJ2-5; D is perhaps TRBD1 or TRBD2 (5 bases each). V was trimmed by 0 bases and J by 8 bases, leaving 10 bases between them. The CDR3 length is 13 residues. Germline values: CDR1 MGHRA, CDR2 YSYEKL. DNA for the CDR3: TGCGCCAGCAGCCAAGATAGGGGAGAAACCCAGTACTTC. It encodes CASSQDRGETQYF.

This clone was detected only a few times. The gene calls are TRBV29-1 and TRBJ2-4; D could derive from TRBD1 or TRBD2 (5 bases each). Germline lookup yields CDR1 SQVTM and CDR2 ANQGSEA. Between the trimmed V and J ends, which lost 6 bases and 3 bases, there was a span of 18 bases. The CDR3 sequence is 15 residues long. The CDR3 reads CSVGEGGYGKNIQYF. The CDR3 region has the DNA TGCAGCGTGGGGGAAGGCGGGTATGGCAAAAACATTCAGTACTTC.

The chain recombines TRBV11-2 with TRBJ1-6, with D uncertain. Germline CDR1 reads SGHAT; CDR2 reads FQNNGV. The V gene lost 0 bases and the J gene lost 6 bases, with 12 bases spanning the gap. CDR3 length equals 16 residues. CDR3 sequence: CASSLESASPNSPLHF. The CDR3 DNA is TGTGCCAGCAGCTTAGAATCTGCCAGTCCTAATTCACCCCTCCACTTT. The full variable domain, rest sourced from reference TRBV11-2 and TRBJ1-6, is EAGVAQSPRYKIIEKRQSVAFWCNPISGHATLYWYQQILGQGPKLLIQFQNNGVVDDSQLPKDRFSAERLKGVDSTLKIQPAKLEDSAVYLCASSLESASPNSPLHFGNGTRLTVT.

The chain is built from TRBV30 and TRBJ2-1, with a tentative D call TRBD2 (5 bases). The germline V and J ends were trimmed by 2 bases and 4 bases, with 12 bases remaining between them. The CDR3 covers 14 residues. The germline CDR1 and CDR2 sequences are GTSNPN and SVGIG (reference sequence). In DNA form, the CDR3 reads TGTGCCTGGAGTCTCGTGGGGAGTTACAATGAGCAGTTCTTC. This codes for CAWSLVGSYNEQFF.

In its sample, this clone was seen once. The chain carries TRBV30 and TRBJ2-7; TRBD1 is a possible D gene (5 bases). This CDR3 spans 9 amino acids. The V end lost 8 bases, the J end lost 5 bases, and 7 bases lay between the germline ends. Germline CDR1 is GTSNPN and CDR2 is SVGIG (reference sequence). CDR3: CAGANEQYF. CDR3 nucleotide sequence: TGTGCCGGGGCGAACGAGCAGTACTTC.

This chain links TRBV30 with TRBJ2-7, with 7 bases that match TRBD1. This CDR3 contains 12 residues. J gave up 2 bases and V 7 bases, and 5 bases lay outside the gene matches. The germline CDR1 and CDR2 sequences are GTSNPN and SVGIG (reference sequence). The CDR3 spells CAFGTATYEQYF. Written as DNA, the CDR3 is TGTGCCTTCGGGACAGCCACCTACGAGCAGTACTTC.

J is TRBJ1-6 and V is TRBV30; TRBD1 aligns across 9 bases. The V segment lost 3 bases and the J segment 8 bases; nucleotides outside the gene matches: 5. Per the germline V gene, CDR1 is GTSNPN and CDR2 is SVGIG (reference sequence). There are 14 residues in the CDR3. The CDR3 sequence: CAWSNRGHDSPLHF. The CDR3 region has the DNA TGTGCCTGGAGCAACAGGGGGCATGATTCACCCCTCCACTTT. The complete variable domain, with remaining parts taken from reference TRBV30 and TRBJ1-6, reads SQTIHQWPATLVQPVGSPLSLECTVEGTSNPNLYWYRQAAGRGLQLLFYSVGIGQISSEVPQNLSASRPQDRQFILSSKKLLLSDSGFYLCAWSNRGHDSPLHFGNGTRLTVT.

This clone was found a few times. V is TRBV25-1 and J is TRBJ1-1; D is unresolved. The germline CDR1 and CDR2 sequences are MGHDK and SYGVNS. CDR3 length: 14 residues. V dropped 3 bases and J dropped 2 bases, with 10 bases sitting between them. The CDR3 coding sequence is TGTGCCAGCAGTGATGCGGTCATTAACACTGAAGCTTTCTTT. As protein: CASSDAVINTEAFF.

The chain carries TRBV10-3 and TRBJ1-2; D unresolved. This CDR3 has 12 residues. From germline, CDR1 is ENHRY and CDR2 SYGVKD. V dropped 5 bases and J dropped 5 bases, with 9 bases sitting between them. CDR3 protein: CAISRSLYGYTF. CDR3 DNA: TGTGCCATCAGTCGATCTCTATATGGCTACACCTTC.

The J gene is TRBJ1-5, the V gene TRBV7-8; D ambiguous. The CDR3 totals 13 residues. The germline V gene encodes CDR1 SGHVS and CDR2 FQNEAQ. V was pared by 2 bases and J by 6 bases, with 8 bases between. This CDR3 is CASSLPPGQPQHF. The CDR3 nucleotides are TGTGCCAGCAGCTTACCCCCCGGTCAGCCCCAGCATTTT.

The chain is built from TRBV5-1 and TRBJ1-1; 11 positions match TRBD1. Germline V lookup: CDR1 SGHRS, CDR2 YFSETQ. The CDR3 runs to 14 residues. V was pared by 4 bases and J by 6 bases, with 5 bases of the junction left unmatched. The CDR3 coding sequence is TGCGCCAGCAGCACAGGACAGGGGGCATCTGAAGCTTTCTTT. This encodes CASSTGQGASEAFF.

The chain carries TRBV29-1 and TRBJ2-2; 8 bases agree with TRBD1. Germline lookup yields CDR1 SQVTM and CDR2 ANQGSEA. Trimming took 8 bases from V and 3 from J; bases not matched to a gene: 5. This CDR3 is 13 amino acids long. The CDR3 sequence is CSSLDRDTGELFF. The CDR3 DNA reads as TGCAGCTCATTGGACAGGGACACCGGGGAGCTGTTTTTT.

The genes are TRBV5-6 and TRBJ1-2, with D hard to call. The CDR3 extends over 12 amino acids. V lost 6 bases to trimming and J lost 8 bases, with 14 bases between them. Germline V lookup: CDR1 SGHDT, CDR2 YYEEEE. The CDR3 loop reads CASTSARAGYTF. CDR3 nucleotides: TGTGCCAGCACCTCGGCCCGAGCGGGCTACACCTTC.

V usage is TRBV4-1 and J usage is TRBJ2-7; 9 bases agree with TRBD2. The CDR3 is made up of 15 amino acids. Trimming removed 0 bases from V and 5 bases from J; junction bases left unmatched: 5. CDR1 and CDR2 from the germline V gene are MGHRA and YSYEKL. CDR3 nucleotide sequence: TGCGCCAGCAGCCAAGAAGGGGAGCGGGGGGACGAGCAGTACTTC. This sequence encodes CASSQEGERGDEQYF.